This T cell receptor (beta chain) was recovered during a study of T cell repertoires in cytomegalovirus infection. At the level of the study: Peptides in the study included HLA-C-restricted and HLA-B-restricted CMV epitopes. Indicated by public TCR beta signatures were CMV infection and matching HLA type.

This clonotype was observed a handful of times. Its specificity is unknown. Study-wide findings and caveats: There were carriers of CMV plus the relevant HLA, and cumulative public TCR beta family frequency identified them. CMV-specific TCR beta clonotypes restricted by HLA-C were the ones dominating the ex vivo response.

V shed 2 bases and J 3 bases; nucleotides not matched to a gene: 12. Germline CDR1 reads MNHEY; CDR2 reads SVGEGT. The CDR3 runs 17 residues. TCRdb called the reads again in MiXCR, with one record for every CDR3 protein. The sample has approximately 56,000 distinct CDR3 sequences; around 20% are singletons. The sequences come from CD8+ T cells from cultured PBMCs, collected from culture after CMV antigen stimulation. V is TRBV6-2 or TRBV6-3 and J is TRBJ1-2, with 7 bases matching TRBD1. The receptor's source is a human donor in good health (CMV status not recorded). Some clones in this sample may be carry-over from other donors' samples. The CDR3 region has the DNA TGTGCCAGCAGTTACGGGACAGAAAAGGGCGGCGACTATGGCTACACCTTC. Its protein product is CASSYGTEKGGDYGYTF.